Shown below are 8 T cell receptor beta chains from a single sample sequenced in a study of shared clonotypes between healthy human individuals. The table came from immunoSEQ multiplex PCR; TCRdb's copy has only in-frame clones and leaves some out. The data hold approximately 320,000 clones, with 74% observed a single time. Sequencing was carried out using memory CD4+ T cells sorted from blood. Documented subset: CD45RA-negative fraction. These receptors all come from a man younger than 40 in good health.

The chain has TRBV6-6 and TRBJ2-2; the D gene is possibly TRBD2 (6 bases). Trimming took 7 bases from V and 7 from J, leaving 16 bases between them. CDR3 length: 14 amino acids. CDR1 is MNHNY, CDR2 SVGAGI, per germline (reference sequence). DNA of the CDR3: TGTGCCAGCACCCCAGAGGGGCGGGGCGGGGAGCTGTTTTTT. It translates to CASTPEGRGGELFF.

This rearrangement joins TRBV30 to TRBJ1-4, with TRBD1 identical over 7 bases. Germline loops: CDR1 GTSNPN, CDR2 SVGIG (reference sequence). This CDR3 is built from 15 residues. V lost 3 bases, J lost 8 bases, and 12 bases stayed unmatched. For the CDR3, the DNA is TGTGCCTGGAGACAAGAGACAGGGACGGAAGAAAAACTGTTTTTT. Protein sequence: CAWRQETGTEEKLFF.

This clone was seen a handful of times. This chain's CDR3 is CASSCWPGGLAQPQHF. The CDR3 DNA is TGTGCCAGCAGTTGCTGGCCAGGGGGTCTTGCTCAGCCCCAGCATTTT. The chain uses TRBV6-8 and TRBJ1-5, with TRBD1 identical over 7 bases. J lost 6 bases, V lost 4 bases, and 12 bases had no gene match. The CDR3 is 16 amino acids. Germline V gene sequence: CDR1 MNHGY, CDR2 SAAAGT.

This clone was observed a few times. The chain employs TRBV7-8 and TRBJ2-7; 9 bases are a match to TRBD1. The CDR3 has 15 amino acids. V lost 4 bases and J lost 6; bases outside the gene matches: 10. The germline V gene has CDR1 SGHVS and CDR2 FQNEAQ. The CDR3: CASSSSPGTGIEQYF. CDR3 coding DNA: TGTGCCAGCAGCTCATCTCCCGGGACAGGGATCGAGCAGTACTTC.

This chain connects TRBV5-1 to TRBJ2-6; D is undetermined. V dropped 5 bases and J dropped 0 bases, with 9 bases sitting between them. From germline, CDR1 is SGHRS and CDR2 YFSETQ. The CDR3 contains 15 residues. CDR3 DNA: TGCGCCAGCAGTCGGCAGCTCTCTGGGGCCAACGTCCTGACTTTC. It specifies CASSRQLSGANVLTF.

The rearrangement uses TRBV15 and TRBJ2-7; D ambiguous. V lost 3 bases and J 0 bases, leaving 6 bases between the germline ends. The germline gives CDR1 LNHNV, CDR2 YYDKDF (reference sequence). The CDR3 runs to 13 residues. Written as DNA, the CDR3 is TGTGCCACCAGCAGGCCCGGCTCCTACGAGCAGTACTTC. Amino acids: CATSRPGSYEQYF. Using reference TRBV15 and TRBJ2-7 for the parts outside the CDR3, the full variable domain is DAMVIQNPRYQVTQFGKPVTLSCSQTLNHNVMYWYQQKSSQAPKLLFHYYDKDFNNEADTPDNFQSRRPNTSFCFLDIRSPGLGDTAMYLCATSRPGSYEQYFGPGTRLTVT.

This clone was picked up many times. Here the CDR3 reads CAWSEGWRNSYNEQFF. CDR3 in DNA: TGTGCCTGGAGTGAGGGTTGGAGGAACTCCTACAATGAGCAGTTCTTC. This chain connects TRBV30 to TRBJ2-1, with D perhaps TRBD2 (5 bases). This CDR3 is built from 16 residues. Germline V gene lookup returns CDR1 GTSNPN and CDR2 SVGIG (reference sequence). The V end lost 1 base, the J end lost 0 bases, and 13 bases lay between the germline ends. The full variable domain, rest sourced from reference TRBV30 and TRBJ2-1, is SQTIHQWPATLVQPVGSPLSLECTVEGTSNPNLYWYRQAAGRGLQLLFYSVGIGQISSEVPQNLSASRPQDRQFILSSKKLLLSDSGFYLCAWSEGWRNSYNEQFFGPGTRLTVL.

The gene calls are TRBV1 and TRBJ2-7. TRBV1 is an annotated pseudogene. This CDR3 is 21 amino acids long. In DNA form, the CDR3 reads TGCACCAGCAGCCTAGACCGCTTTCGGGCGCCGCGCGCTAAGAATTTCCACGAGCAGTACTTC. This encodes CTSSLDRFRAPRAKNFHEQYF.